A single sample is the source of the 13 T cell receptor beta chains below, sequenced in a study of CD8 T cells in Susac syndrome. After extraction with the RNeasy kit, about 0.45 to 1 ug of the RNA was reverse transcribed using random hexamers. One entry per CDR3 protein, called by TCRdb with MiXCR from the immunoSEQ multiplex PCR reads. The table shows 70,000 to 85,000 distinct CDR3 sequences, with 95% to 96% occurring only once. The specimen was CD8+ T cells from PBMCs. The receptors were gathered from a human donor with Susac syndrome.

The V gene is TRBV27, the J gene TRBJ2-1; D is possibly TRBD1 (5 bases). V gave up 8 bases and J gave up 0 bases, with 11 bases separating them. CDR1 and CDR2 from the germline V gene are MNHEY and SMNVEV (reference sequence). CDR3 length: 14 amino acids. Here the CDR3 reads CASVPDSSYNEQFF. The CDR3 region has the DNA TGTGCCAGCGTCCCAGACAGCTCCTACAATGAGCAGTTCTTC.

The chain carries TRBV4-3 and TRBJ2-6, with TRBD2 identical over 8 bases. Per the germline V gene, CDR1 is LGHNA and CDR2 is YSLEER. The CDR3 has 16 amino acids. V was pared by 0 bases and J by 4 bases, with 2 bases of the junction left unmatched. In DNA, the CDR3 is TGCGCCAGCAGCCAAGAACGGGGGGGAGGGGCCAACGTCCTGACTTTC. Encoded protein: CASSQERGGGANVLTF.

This chain links TRBV27 with TRBJ2-7; TRBD2 is a possible D gene (6 bases). The germline V and J ends were trimmed by 8 bases and 0 bases, with 20 bases remaining between them. The germline gives CDR1 MNHEY, CDR2 SMNVEV (reference sequence). The CDR3 covers 16 residues. CDR3 in amino acids: CASRGRDDSGSYEQYF. CDR3 bases: TGTGCCAGCCGAGGACGGGATGATAGCGGCTCCTACGAGCAGTACTTC.

The gene calls are TRBV24-1 and TRBJ2-5; 11 bases map to TRBD1. J was trimmed by 1 base and V by 5 bases; bases with no gene match: 2. The CDR3 length is 15 residues. Per germline, CDR1 KGHDR and CDR2 SFDVKD. The CDR3 DNA is TGTGCCACCAGTGGGGGGACAGGGGGCCAAGAGACCCAGTACTTC. This codes for CATSGGTGGQETQYF.

This clonotype was seen a few times. This chain joins TRBV7-9 and TRBJ1-1, with D maybe TRBD1 (5 bases). The CDR3 extends over 13 amino acids. CDR1 is SEHNR, CDR2 FQNEAQ, per germline (reference sequence). Trimming shortened V by 1 base and J by 4 bases, and 7 bases separated the two germline ends. The CDR3 DNA reads as TGTGCCAGCAGCTTAGATCAGGGCACTGAAGCTTTCTTT. Translated: CASSLDQGTEAFF.

The chain joins TRBV14 to TRBJ2-5; 12 bases align to TRBD2. V gave up 4 bases and J gave up 5 bases; unmatched junction bases: 5. There are 15 residues in the CDR3. The germline gives CDR1 SGHDN, CDR2 FVKESK. CDR3 bases: TGTGCCAGCAGCCTGACTAGCGGGGGTTTCGAGACCCAGTACTTC. As protein: CASSLTSGGFETQYF. The full variable domain, rest sourced from reference TRBV14 and TRBJ2-5, is EAGVTQFPSHSVIEKGQTVTLRCDPISGHDNLYWYRRVMGKEIKFLLHFVKESKQDESGMPNNRFLAERTGGTYSTLKVQPAELEDSGVYFCASSLTSGGFETQYFGPGTRLLVL.

The J gene is TRBJ1-1, the V gene TRBV6-2 or TRBV6-3, with a tentative D call TRBD1 (5 bases). Germline lookup yields CDR1 MNHEY and CDR2 SVGEGT. The CDR3 runs 12 residues. Trimming stripped 6 bases from V and 4 bases from J, with 9 bases between. CDR3 coding DNA: TGTGCCAGCAGCAGGGAGGGCACTGAAGCTTTCTTT. This sequence encodes CASSREGTEAFF.

This chain connects TRBV3-1 to TRBJ2-3; 8 bases map to TRBD2. V shed 3 bases, J shed 1 base, and the junction held 9 bases outside the gene matches. The CDR3 length is 17 residues. The germline V gene encodes CDR1 LGHDT and CDR2 YNNKEL (reference sequence). The DNA for the CDR3 is TGTGCCAGCAGCCAGCTCCTCGGACTAGCAGGCACAGATACGCAGTATTTT. This gives the protein CASSQLLGLAGTDTQYF.

The chain uses TRBV20-1 and TRBJ2-1, with 10 positions matching TRBD2. The CDR3 extends over 16 amino acids. V trimming: 0 bases; J trimming: 7 bases; junction bases outside the gene matches: 9. CDR1 is DFQATT, CDR2 SNEGSKA, per germline (reference sequence). DNA for the CDR3: TGCAGTGCTAGAGACCGAGCGGGAGGGCCGTGGAATGAGCAGTTCTTC. Encoded protein: CSARDRAGGPWNEQFF.

The chain recombines TRBV7-9 with TRBJ2-5, with D unclear. V shed 4 bases and J shed 6 bases, with 9 bases lying between them. Germline loops: CDR1 SEHNR, CDR2 FQNEAQ (reference sequence). This CDR3 has 12 amino acids. CDR3 in amino acids: CASSSHPQTQYF. CDR3 bases: TGTGCCAGCAGCTCCCACCCCCAGACCCAGTACTTC.

The V gene is TRBV6-2 or TRBV6-3, the J gene TRBJ2-7; 10 bases align to TRBD1. The junction had 1 base not matched to a gene; V was cut back by 5 bases and J by 0 bases. The CDR3 runs 14 residues. Germline V lookup: CDR1 MNHEY, CDR2 SVGEGT. CDR3 nucleotide sequence: TGTGCCAGCAGTGACAGGGGGCACTCCTACGAGCAGTACTTC. Translation gives CASSDRGHSYEQYF.

This rearrangement joins TRBV5-4 to TRBJ2-3; tentatively, D is TRBD1 (5 bases). V lost 2 bases and J lost 2, with 9 bases in between. The CDR3 runs to 14 residues. Germline CDR1 and CDR2: SGHNT and YYREEE (reference sequence). CDR3 nucleotide sequence: TGTGCCAGCAGCTTCAGACAGAACACAGATACGCAGTATTTT. Its protein product is CASSFRQNTDTQYF.

This chain joins TRBV20-1 and TRBJ1-6; D remains ambiguous. Trimming cost V 1 base and J 7 bases, with 14 bases left between them. The germline gives CDR1 DFQATT, CDR2 SNEGSKA (reference sequence). CDR3 length: 15 residues. The DNA of the CDR3 is TGCAGTGCTAGAGTCCCCACAGTCCGAAATTCACCCCTCCACTTT. Its protein product is CSARVPTVRNSPLHF.